This TCR beta chain derives from a study of human T cells and chemical hapten exposure. The CDR3 consists of 15 residues. CDR1 MGHRA and CDR2 YSYEKL come from the germline V gene. V lost 3 bases and J 3 bases, leaving 11 bases between the germline ends. Study-wide results and caveats: The number of TCRs above 1 in 1000 frequency did not change after DPC sensitization.

In the authors' workflow: Samples ranged from about 20,000 to 700,000 TCRs, with a median of around 100,000. TCRdb passed the 5' RACE reads through MiXCR, listing each CDR3 protein once. The V and J calls come from TCRdb's annotation, not from the publication. Of 70,000 to 85,000 distinct CDR3 sequences in the sample, less than 20% were seen once. This clonotype was seen a few times. The antigen is undetermined. Total RNA extraction was carried out from unfractionated whole blood. This TCR came from a female donor in good health. V and J are TRBV4-1 and TRBJ1-4; D is perhaps TRBD1 (6 bases). The DNA of the CDR3 is TGCGCCAGCAGCCATAACAGGGTATCTAATGAAAAACTGTTTTTT. Translation: CASSHNRVSNEKLFF.